The T cell receptor beta chain described here comes from a study of beta chain features in type 1 diabetes (dated by TCRdb to the late 2010s). Describing the broader study: Mean age, gender distribution, total cell number and subset yield did not differ between patients and healthy donors. A total of 85 million to 140 million sorted cells were examined across all samples, and the number of cells per subset was strongly correlated with RNA yield. In the study, recently diagnosed type 1 diabetes patients and matched healthy donors were compared on the TCRB repertoires of their sorted circulating CD4+ T cell subsets. Whereas all 28 donors provided naive and central memory subsets, regulatory and stem cell-like memory subsets were isolated from just 8 patients and about 8 healthy donors. Study-level results and caveats: In all four CD4+ subsets, TCRB CDR3 length was moderately but significantly shorter in type 1 diabetes patients. At VDJ recombination sites, type 1 diabetes patients had fewer insertions and more deleted nucleotides, which implies abnormalities in thymic rearrangement. HLA sub-analyses involved small numbers of individuals, so any influence of HLA type on TCRB rearrangement remained unresolved. PCR might favor shorter templates, but patient and control samples were amplified and corrected together, so any skew would affect both groups equally. Naive, central memory and regulatory TCRB repertoires appeared to be more alike among patients than among healthy donors. Because cDNA rather than genomic DNA was sequenced, highly expressing activated cells could have been over-represented, although no difference in activation and CD3 levels was found between groups.

This clone was observed a few times. What antigen it recognizes has not been identified. Within one base of it there is no much larger clone, and no base qualities were kept. Trimming at the junction amounts to 2 bases on V and 5 bases on J, and the germline ends lie 19 bases apart. CDR1 and CDR2, per the germline V gene, are MGHDK and SYGVNS. The CDR3 starts with the cysteine, ends with the phenylalanine, and has 16 residues. Kept here is only the CDR3 DNA, which spans 48 bases and is read in frame from base 1. The High Capacity cDNA Reverse Transcription Kit was used to reverse transcribe all of the isolated RNA, meaning that expressed TCRB transcripts were what got sequenced. For stem cell-like memory T cell samples, survey-depth immunoSEQ sequencing was used, averaging about 1.01 million total reads per sample. Sorted cells were lysed in RLT buffer, and RNA was extracted using DNase-treated RNeasy Micro or Mini kits according to cell number. Each cell subset was processed separately to prevent cross-contamination, with patient and healthy donor samples processed together. The immunoSEQ multiplex PCR was used to amplify TCRB sequences from cDNA, yielding 87-bp fragments that span the CDR3 region. Sequencing of the amplicons was performed on the Illumina HiSeq platform. Turning to the authors' computational methods: Synthetic template baselines were used to correct PCR bias computationally, reads within Hamming distance 2 were collapsed, and singletons that could not be merged were discarded. Reads were aligned against IMGT to assign V, D and J genes, CDR3 length and insertions or deletions at six rearrangement sites. Clonotype counts were normalized to sorted cell number within each subset before computing true diversity and Gini coefficients with the tcR R package. The overlap coefficient, calculated on TCRB nucleotide sequences, was used to quantify repertoire sharing. Sourced from immuneACCESS, this table was stored by TCRdb with only in-frame sequences that have V and J called. A share of the clones is absent; for the studies checked, an unresolved V gene accounts for under half, and the remainder has no known explanation. For V, J and clone size, that table is used; D and trimming come from the DNA. Recorded for this sample are under 90,000 clones; roughly 31% of them occurred a single time. The leading ten clones occupy 0.45% of the sample.

From each donor, a single peripheral blood sample of around 120 mL on average was drawn into heparinised tubes. Naive, central memory, regulatory and stem cell-like memory CD4+ T cells were sorted on a BD FACSAria II using a panel including CD45RO, CCR7, CD25, CD127, CD95 and CD27. All sorted populations exceeded 98% purity. PBMCs were isolated right away by Lymphoprep density gradient centrifugation and were stained directly, without culture. To minimize batch effects, samples were stained and sorted in pairs, one healthy donor with one patient per experiment. The receptor comes from a woman aged 18-29 years in good health. Recombination connected TRBV25-1 to TRBJ2-7, with a weak D call of TRBD1 (6 bases match). Material for sequencing was stem cell memory CD4+ T cells from blood. The cell subset or site tag for this specimen amounts to: stem cell-like memory CD4+ T cells. Here is the DNA: TGTGCCAGCAGTGAAGGGTTCACAGGGATTTTTCACGAGCAGTACTTC. Translated, this is CASSEGFTGIFHEQYF.